The rows below give T cell receptor beta chains drawn from one sample of a study of cytomegalovirus exposure and HLA in healthy donors. The data were produced by immunoSEQ multiplex PCR, yet TCRdb's version contains in-frame clones alone and is incomplete. The sample holds 130,000 or so clones, about 75% seen once. Sequencing was performed on PBMCs. The receptor set was obtained from a man in his forties in good health and CMV-seronegative. Each CDR3 is given with its conserved first and last residue. Each record gives: J gene, clone size, D gene, V gene, CDR3 DNA, CDR3 protein. The D gene is left open where the match is weak. Clone size is shown for a subset of rows, as once, few, many or a class of expanded clone.

J gene: TRBJ1-2
clone size: NA
D gene: TRBD1
V gene: TRBV5-4
CDR3 DNA: TGTGCCAGCAGCCCCGGACAGGGAGGAGTGGATGGCTACACCTTC
CDR3 protein: CASSPGQGGVDGYTF

J gene: TRBJ1-6
clone size: NA
D gene: TRBD1
V gene: TRBV27
CDR3 DNA: TGTGCCAGCAGTTTATCCAGGGGGCTGGCGAGTAATTCACCCCTCCACTTT
CDR3 protein: CASSLSRGLASNSPLHF

J gene: TRBJ1-2
clone size: NA
D gene: TRBD1
V gene: TRBV5-8
CDR3 DNA: TGTGCCAGCAGCTTAAGGAACGACAGGGTGGAGAATGGCTACACCTTC
CDR3 protein: CASSLRNDRVENGYTF

J gene: TRBJ2-7
clone size: NA
D gene: NA
V gene: TRBV10-3
CDR3 DNA: TGTGCCATCAGTGAAGCCGCGCAGTACTTC
CDR3 protein: CAISEAAQYF

J gene: TRBJ2-3
clone size: NA
D gene: NA
V gene: TRBV2
CDR3 DNA: TGTGCCAGCAGTGATACTGAGGGCACAGATACGCAGTATTTT
CDR3 protein: CASSDTEGTDTQYF

J gene: TRBJ2-3
clone size: NA
D gene: NA
V gene: TRBV7-2
CDR3 DNA: TGTGCCAGCAGCTTAACACAGAGCACAGATACGCAGTATTTT
CDR3 protein: CASSLTQSTDTQYF

J gene: TRBJ2-2
clone size: NA
D gene: NA
V gene: TRBV5-6
CDR3 DNA: TGTGCCAGCAGCTTTTCAGGGGCTACGAACACCGGGGAGCTGTTTTTT
CDR3 protein: CASSFSGATNTGELFF

J gene: TRBJ1-5
clone size: NA
D gene: TRBD1
V gene: TRBV11-2
CDR3 DNA: TGTGCCAGCAGCTTATTAGGGACAGCTGATAGCAATCAGCCCCAGCATTTT
CDR3 protein: CASSLLGTADSNQPQHF

J gene: TRBJ1-2
clone size: NA
D gene: NA
V gene: TRBV19
CDR3 DNA: TGTGCCAGTAGTATAGTACCCCGGGAGGGTTCCTATGGCTACACCTTC
CDR3 protein: CASSIVPREGSYGYTF

J gene: TRBJ1-2
clone size: NA
D gene: NA
V gene: TRBV6-7
CDR3 DNA: TGTGCCAGCAGTGCTCCGGGGGTTAACTATGGCTACACCTTC
CDR3 protein: CASSAPGVNYGYTF

J gene: TRBJ2-1
clone size: NA
D gene: TRBD2
V gene: TRBV5-1
CDR3 DNA: TGCGCCAGCAGCTTGGGTGGGGGGGGAAACAATGAGCAGTTCTTC
CDR3 protein: CASSLGGGGNNEQFF

J gene: TRBJ2-7
clone size: NA
D gene: TRBD1
V gene: TRBV11-2
CDR3 DNA: TGTGCCAGCAGCTTATTGTGGACAGGGGGTTACGACGAGCAGTACTTC
CDR3 protein: CASSLLWTGGYDEQYF

J gene: TRBJ2-1
clone size: NA
D gene: TRBD2
V gene: TRBV28
CDR3 DNA: TGTGCCAGCAGTTTCCCTTCGGGACTAGCGGGGGGGGTCAGCTCCTACAATGAGCAGTTCTTC
CDR3 protein: CASSFPSGLAGGVSSYNEQFF

J gene: TRBJ2-7
clone size: few
D gene: TRBD1
V gene: TRBV5-5
CDR3 DNA: TGTGCCAGCAGCTTGAGGGGACGGACGCAGGGGGATTCCTACGAGCAGTACTTC
CDR3 protein: CASSLRGRTQGDSYEQYF

J gene: TRBJ2-4
clone size: NA
D gene: TRBD2
V gene: TRBV25-1
CDR3 DNA: TGTGCCAGCAGTGGGCCTAGCGGGGCGGGATTCGGTCAGTACTTC
CDR3 protein: CASSGPSGAGFGQYF

J gene: TRBJ1-1
clone size: NA
D gene: TRBD1
V gene: TRBV28
CDR3 DNA: TGTGCCAGCAGTTCCCATACAGGGGGAAGGACTGAAGCTTTCTTT
CDR3 protein: CASSSHTGGRTEAFF

J gene: TRBJ1-3
clone size: NA
D gene: NA
V gene: TRBV9
CDR3 DNA: TGTGCCAGCAGCGTAGTCCCACAGGGCGAAAACACCATATATTTT
CDR3 protein: CASSVVPQGENTIYF

J gene: TRBJ1-2
clone size: NA
D gene: TRBD1
V gene: TRBV5-4
CDR3 DNA: TGTGCCAGCAGCTTGGCTTGGGCAGGGGGTGGCTACACCTTC
CDR3 protein: CASSLAWAGGGYTF

J gene: TRBJ2-3
clone size: NA
D gene: NA
V gene: TRBV7-6
CDR3 DNA: TGTGCCAGCAGCTTAAGTTCTAGGCGCAGATTCTTCACAGATACGCAGTATTTT
CDR3 protein: CASSLSSRRRFFTDTQYF

J gene: TRBJ2-7
clone size: NA
D gene: NA
V gene: TRBV20-1
CDR3 DNA: TGCAGTGCTAGAGGGAGTGTCGAGCAGTACTTC
CDR3 protein: CSARGSVEQYF

J gene: TRBJ1-5
clone size: NA
D gene: TRBD1
V gene: TRBV6-1
CDR3 DNA: TGTGCCAGCAGTGGGCTAGACAGGGGAAGCAATCAGCCCCAGCATTTT
CDR3 protein: CASSGLDRGSNQPQHF

J gene: TRBJ2-1
clone size: NA
D gene: TRBD2
V gene: TRBV10-3
CDR3 DNA: TGTGCCATCAGTGACCAAACTAGCGGGGTACACAATGAGCAGTTCTTC
CDR3 protein: CAISDQTSGVHNEQFF

J gene: TRBJ1-1
clone size: NA
D gene: TRBD1
V gene: TRBV5-1
CDR3 DNA: TGCGCCAGCAGCCGGCGACAGGGGGCCGATGAAGCTTTCTTT
CDR3 protein: CASSRRQGADEAFF

J gene: TRBJ2-7
clone size: NA
D gene: NA
V gene: TRBV6-1
CDR3 DNA: TGTGCCAGCAGTGAAGGGGGGCCACCGTCCTACGAGCAGTACTTC
CDR3 protein: CASSEGGPPSYEQYF

J gene: TRBJ2-3
clone size: NA
D gene: NA
V gene: TRBV5-1
CDR3 DNA: TGCGCCAGCAGCTTGGCCGGCGGGCCCGCCATTGATACGCAGTATTTT
CDR3 protein: CASSLAGGPAIDTQYF

J gene: TRBJ2-1
clone size: NA
D gene: NA
V gene: TRBV7-3
CDR3 DNA: TGTGCCAGCAGCTCGCGAGCGAGAGGTGAGCAGTTCTTC
CDR3 protein: CASSSRARGEQFF

J gene: TRBJ2-2
clone size: NA
D gene: TRBD1
V gene: TRBV2
CDR3 DNA: TGTGCCAGCAGAGGGACAGGTCGAAACACCGGGGAGCTGTTTTTT
CDR3 protein: CASRGTGRNTGELFF

J gene: TRBJ2-5
clone size: NA
D gene: TRBD1
V gene: TRBV4-3
CDR3 DNA: TGCGCCAGCAGCCTCACCGGGACAGGGGGCGCAGGAGAGACCCAGTACTTC
CDR3 protein: CASSLTGTGGAGETQYF

J gene: TRBJ2-5
clone size: NA
D gene: NA
V gene: TRBV7-9
CDR3 DNA: TGTGCCAGCAGTTGGACTCTATTCCAAGAGACCCAGTACTTC
CDR3 protein: CASSWTLFQETQYF

J gene: TRBJ2-1
clone size: NA
D gene: NA
V gene: TRBV28
CDR3 DNA: TGTGCCAGCAGTCTTAGACAGTACAATGAGCAGTTCTTC
CDR3 protein: CASSLRQYNEQFF

J gene: TRBJ1-2
clone size: few
D gene: NA
V gene: TRBV5-1
CDR3 DNA: TGCGCCAGCAGCCAGTGGGGAGAATATGGCTACACCTTC
CDR3 protein: CASSQWGEYGYTF

J gene: TRBJ1-5
clone size: NA
D gene: NA
V gene: TRBV10-3
CDR3 DNA: TGTGCCATCAGTGAGGTTGGGCTGGAGGGCAATCAGCCCCAGCATTTT
CDR3 protein: CAISEVGLEGNQPQHF

J gene: TRBJ2-1
clone size: NA
D gene: NA
V gene: TRBV27
CDR3 DNA: TGTGCCAGCAGTTTATATGGAGTTTACAATGAGCAGTTCTTC
CDR3 protein: CASSLYGVYNEQFF

J gene: TRBJ1-1
clone size: once
D gene: NA
V gene: TRBV10-3
CDR3 DNA: TGTGCCAGCAGTTACTCCGGGGGAGAAGCTTTCTTT
CDR3 protein: CASSYSGGEAFF

J gene: TRBJ2-1
clone size: NA
D gene: TRBD1
V gene: TRBV7-3
CDR3 DNA: TGTGCCAGCAGCTTTCGTCCGGGACAGGGAAACAATGAGCAGTTCTTC
CDR3 protein: CASSFRPGQGNNEQFF

J gene: TRBJ1-1
clone size: few
D gene: NA
V gene: TRBV30
CDR3 DNA: TGTGCCTGGAGCCCCGTCCCGGGGACTGAAGCTTTCTTT
CDR3 protein: CAWSPVPGTEAFF

J gene: TRBJ1-2
clone size: NA
D gene: NA
V gene: TRBV19
CDR3 DNA: TGTGCCAGTAGTACCGCAGGGCGGACAGCGCTTTATGGCTACACCTTC
CDR3 protein: CASSTAGRTALYGYTF

J gene: TRBJ2-1
clone size: NA
D gene: TRBD2
V gene: TRBV7-2
CDR3 DNA: TGTGCCAGCAGCACTGCTAGCGGGGCTTACTCCTACAATGAGCAGTTCTTC
CDR3 protein: CASSTASGAYSYNEQFF

J gene: TRBJ2-3
clone size: NA
D gene: TRBD2
V gene: TRBV5-4
CDR3 DNA: TGTGCCAGCAGCCCAGGGACTAGCGGGGGGTTAACTACAGATACGCAGTATTTT
CDR3 protein: CASSPGTSGGLTTDTQYF

J gene: TRBJ2-7
clone size: once
D gene: NA
V gene: TRBV7-6
CDR3 DNA: TGTGCCAGCAGCCTAGAGACGGGAGGGGGCAGCTCCTACGAGCAGTACTTC
CDR3 protein: CASSLETGGGSSYEQYF

J gene: TRBJ2-1
clone size: few
D gene: NA
V gene: TRBV2
CDR3 DNA: TGTGCCAGCAACAGGATCTACAATGAGCAGTTCTTC
CDR3 protein: CASNRIYNEQFF

J gene: TRBJ1-5
clone size: NA
D gene: NA
V gene: TRBV2
CDR3 DNA: TGTGCCAGCAAGCCAAGTCTGGATCAGCCCCAGCATTTT
CDR3 protein: CASKPSLDQPQHF

J gene: TRBJ1-5
clone size: NA
D gene: TRBD1
V gene: TRBV15
CDR3 DNA: TGTGCCACCAGCAGAGATTTTGACAGGGGGTTTCAGCCCCAGCATTTT
CDR3 protein: CATSRDFDRGFQPQHF

J gene: TRBJ2-2
clone size: NA
D gene: TRBD1
V gene: TRBV9
CDR3 DNA: TGTGCCAGCAGCTTCCCGAGGGAAACAGGGGGGAACACCGGGGAGCTGTTTTTT
CDR3 protein: CASSFPRETGGNTGELFF

J gene: TRBJ2-7
clone size: NA
D gene: NA
V gene: TRBV9
CDR3 DNA: TGTGCCAGCAGCGTTGGGCCAAAGATGAGCGAGCAGTACTTC
CDR3 protein: CASSVGPKMSEQYF

J gene: TRBJ2-3
clone size: NA
D gene: TRBD2
V gene: TRBV7-8
CDR3 DNA: TGTGCCAGCAGCACAAGGACTAGCGGGGGATCAGATACGCAGTATTTT
CDR3 protein: CASSTRTSGGSDTQYF

J gene: TRBJ1-4
clone size: NA
D gene: NA
V gene: TRBV5-1
CDR3 DNA: TGCGCCAGCAGCTTGGGTAGGGGAGGAGTGACTAATGAAAAACTGTTTTTT
CDR3 protein: CASSLGRGGVTNEKLFF

J gene: TRBJ2-7
clone size: few
D gene: NA
V gene: TRBV4-2
CDR3 DNA: TGTGCCAGCAGCCAAACTAGGCAAGGGTACTACGAGCAGTACTTC
CDR3 protein: CASSQTRQGYYEQYF

J gene: TRBJ2-2
clone size: NA
D gene: NA
V gene: TRBV5-3
CDR3 DNA: TGTGCCAGAAGGGCGGGTCAGGGGGGGAACACCGGGGAGCTGTTTTTT
CDR3 protein: CARRAGQGGNTGELFF

J gene: TRBJ2-7
clone size: NA
D gene: NA
V gene: TRBV28
CDR3 DNA: TGTGCCAGCCGAATGGGGCCATCCTACGAGCAGTACTTC
CDR3 protein: CASRMGPSYEQYF

J gene: TRBJ2-5
clone size: NA
D gene: TRBD2
V gene: TRBV29-1
CDR3 DNA: TGCAGCGTTTCACTAGCGGGGTCTCCTCGGGAGACCCAGTACTTC
CDR3 protein: CSVSLAGSPRETQYF

J gene: TRBJ2-5
clone size: few
D gene: TRBD2
V gene: TRBV5-5
CDR3 DNA: TGTGCCAGCAGCGCGGGAGGGAGACTAGCGGGGAAACAAGAGACCCAGTACTTC
CDR3 protein: CASSAGGRLAGKQETQYF

J gene: TRBJ2-7
clone size: few
D gene: NA
V gene: TRBV6-6
CDR3 DNA: TGTGCCAGCAGGCCGGGATCCAGGGGCTACGAGCAGTACTTC
CDR3 protein: CASRPGSRGYEQYF

J gene: TRBJ2-7
clone size: few
D gene: NA
V gene: TRBV5-1
CDR3 DNA: TGCGCCAGCAGCTTGGTCAGGGGAACCTACGAGCAGTACTTC
CDR3 protein: CASSLVRGTYEQYF

J gene: TRBJ1-2
clone size: NA
D gene: TRBD1
V gene: TRBV7-2
CDR3 DNA: TGTGCCAGCAGCTTAGGTGGGACAGGCTCGGGAGGCTACACCTTC
CDR3 protein: CASSLGGTGSGGYTF

J gene: TRBJ1-6
clone size: NA
D gene: NA
V gene: TRBV28
CDR3 DNA: TGTGCCAGCAGTTTAGTTGATGACACGAGCTCCTATAATTCACCCCTCCACTTT
CDR3 protein: CASSLVDDTSSYNSPLHF

J gene: TRBJ2-5
clone size: NA
D gene: TRBD1
V gene: TRBV7-9
CDR3 DNA: TGTGCCAGCAGCCCTAGGACAGGGGTGGGGGAGACCCAGTACTTC
CDR3 protein: CASSPRTGVGETQYF

J gene: TRBJ2-3
clone size: NA
D gene: TRBD2
V gene: TRBV10-3
CDR3 DNA: TGTGCCATCAGTGAGCCCCCCCTGGGGGGGAACACAGATACGCAGTATTTT
CDR3 protein: CAISEPPLGGNTDTQYF

J gene: TRBJ2-7
clone size: NA
D gene: NA
V gene: TRBV11-2
CDR3 DNA: TGTGCCAGCAGCCGGGACGGACTATCCTACGAGCAGTACTTC
CDR3 protein: CASSRDGLSYEQYF

J gene: TRBJ1-3
clone size: NA
D gene: TRBD1
V gene: TRBV5-4
CDR3 DNA: TGTGCCAGCAGCGACGGACAGGGCCCTGGAAACACCATATATTTT
CDR3 protein: CASSDGQGPGNTIYF